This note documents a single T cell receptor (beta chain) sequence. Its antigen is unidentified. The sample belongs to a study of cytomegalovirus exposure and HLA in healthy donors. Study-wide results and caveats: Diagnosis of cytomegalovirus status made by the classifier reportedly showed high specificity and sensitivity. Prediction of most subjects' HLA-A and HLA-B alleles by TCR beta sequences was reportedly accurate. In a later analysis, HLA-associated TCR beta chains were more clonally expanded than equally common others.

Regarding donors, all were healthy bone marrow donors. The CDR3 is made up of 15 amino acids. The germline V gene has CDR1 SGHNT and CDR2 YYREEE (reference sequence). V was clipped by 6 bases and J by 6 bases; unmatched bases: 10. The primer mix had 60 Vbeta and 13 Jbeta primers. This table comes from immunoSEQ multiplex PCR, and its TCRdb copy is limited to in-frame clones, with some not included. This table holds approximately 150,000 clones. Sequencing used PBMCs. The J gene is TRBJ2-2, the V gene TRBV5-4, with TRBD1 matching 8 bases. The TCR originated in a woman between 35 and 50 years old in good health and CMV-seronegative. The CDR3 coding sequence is TGTGCCAGCACCAAGGGACAGGCGATCGCCGGGGAGCTGTTTTTT. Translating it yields CASTKGQAIAGELFF.